Included here is one TCR beta chain sequence, with context. With 0 bases removed from V and 5 bases from J, the gap between germline ends came to 7 bases. The CDR3 is 13 residues long. The germline V gene has CDR1 MNHNY and CDR2 SVGAGI (reference sequence). The sample originates from a study of T cells in tuberculosis. Data came from immunoSEQ multiplex PCR; TCRdb stores just in-frame clones and leaves some out. The repertoire has some 25,000 clones, about 95% of them found once; the top ten carry more than 7.5%. The chain carries TRBV6-6 and TRBJ1-1; D is undetermined. This TCR was sampled from a donor between 10 and 35 years old with latent tuberculosis or without tuberculosis infection. Source material: PBMCs. CDR3 sequence reads: CASSYSPRTEAFF. DNA for the CDR3: TGTGCCAGCAGTTACTCACCGAGGACTGAAGCTTTCTTT.